These 30 T cell receptor beta chains came from one sample sequenced in a study of blood T cell repertoires in COVID-19. The data were produced by immunoSEQ multiplex PCR, yet TCRdb's version contains in-frame clones alone and is incomplete. The table has around 300,000 clones, roughly 87% seen once. Sequencing input: PBMCs or T cells enriched from blood (not recorded which). Every receptor here comes from a middle-aged woman who had recovered from COVID-19.

Points on this clone: At one of its ends the junction is not consistent with the germline gene, which may arise from a read error. The chain recombines TRBV7-8 with TRBJ1-1, with D unclear. Germline assignment: CDR1 SGHVS and CDR2 FQNEAQ. There are 13 residues in the CDR3. DNA for the CDR3: TGTGCCAGCAGCTTAGCGTCGAACAGTGAAGCTTTCTTT. Its protein product is CASSLASNSEAFF.

The rearrangement links TRBV5-6 to TRBJ2-2, with a possible D match to TRBD2 (6 bases). This CDR3 spans 15 amino acids. From germline, CDR1 is SGHDT and CDR2 YYEEEE. The germline V and J ends were trimmed by 3 bases and 0 bases, with 9 bases remaining between them. As DNA, the CDR3 is TGTGCCAGCAGCTGGGGGACTGCGAACACCGGGGAGCTGTTTTTT. It encodes CASSWGTANTGELFF.

This sequence joins TRBV25-1 and TRBJ1-2; D might be TRBD1 (6 bases). Trimming took off 3 bases at V and 4 bases at J, with 12 bases between the two ends. Germline V CDR1 and CDR2: MGHDK, SYGVNS. This CDR3 has 14 amino acids. CDR3 loop: CASSDRGGSYGYTF. The CDR3 DNA follows: TGTGCCAGCAGTGACAGGGGTGGGTCCTATGGCTACACCTTC.

The CDR3 bases are TGTGCCAGCAGGCCTAGGGACAGGGGGCGCCAGGACACTGAAGCTTTCTTT. It yields the protein CASRPRDRGRQDTEAFF. The rearrangement links TRBV7-9 to TRBJ1-1, with 12 bases aligning to TRBD1. Germline CDR1 reads SEHNR; CDR2 reads FQNEAQ (reference sequence). CDR3 size: 17 residues. V dropped 6 bases and J dropped 3; count of bases not matched to a gene: 11. Together with reference TRBV7-9 and TRBJ1-1, the CDR3 gives the full variable domain: DTGVSQNPRHKITKRGQNVTFRCDPISEHNRLYWYRQTLGQGPEFLTYFQNEAQLEKSRLLSDRFSAERPKGSFSTLEIQRTEQGDSAMYLCASRPRDRGRQDTEAFFGQGTRLTVV.

On this clone: This same CDR3 is encoded by further DNA sequences in the sample. This sequence joins TRBV7-3 and TRBJ2-3, with 12 bases aligning to TRBD2. The CDR3 has 17 amino acids. Per the germline V gene, CDR1 is SGHTA and CDR2 is FQGTGA. Losses at the gene ends were 0 bases for V and 3 bases for J; bases not matched to a gene: 4. CDR3 amino acids: CASSLTSTSGGTDTQYF. The CDR3 DNA reads TGTGCCAGCAGCTTAACGTCCACTAGCGGGGGGACAGATACGCAGTATTTT.

This chain joins TRBV24-1 and TRBJ2-1, with 9 bases matching TRBD1. The CDR3 contains 13 residues. V trimming: 7 bases; J trimming: 7 bases; junction bases outside the gene matches: 4. The germline CDR1 and CDR2 sequences are KGHDR and SFDVKD. CDR3 loop: CATRETGGNEQFF. The CDR3 DNA follows: TGTGCCACCAGGGAGACAGGGGGAAATGAGCAGTTCTTC.

The chain joins TRBV2 to TRBJ2-1; 11 nucleotides match TRBD1. J lost 5 bases, V lost 9 bases, and 12 bases had no gene match. Germline lookup yields CDR1 SNHLY and CDR2 FYNNEI. CDR3 length: 16 amino acids. CDR3 sequence reads: CASTGTGTGGNNEQFF. For the CDR3, the DNA is TGTGCCAGTACCGGAACCGGGACAGGGGGAAACAATGAGCAGTTCTTC.

The rearrangement uses TRBV28 and TRBJ2-3; a weak D match, TRBD2 (6 bases). Germline V gene sequence: CDR1 MDHEN, CDR2 SYDVKM. This CDR3 has 14 amino acids. V was trimmed by 7 bases and J by 8 bases, leaving 19 bases between them. As DNA, the CDR3 is TGTGCCAGCACTCCGTGGGCGGGGACGGGTACGCAGTATTTT. Encoded protein: CASTPWAGTGTQYF.

The gene calls are TRBV6-6 and TRBJ1-2; maybe TRBD1 (5 bases). Trimming cost V 6 bases and J 5 bases, with 16 bases left between them. The CDR3 length is 14 residues. The germline gives CDR1 MNHNY, CDR2 SVGAGI (reference sequence). DNA of the CDR3: TGTGCCAGCAGAGGGGAGGGGAAGGGGTATGGCTACACCTTC. Its protein product is CASRGEGKGYGYTF.

This clone appeared a single time. This chain links TRBV14 with TRBJ1-2; TRBD1 aligns across 10 bases. J lost 5 bases, V lost 5 bases, and 5 bases had no gene match. In germline, CDR1 is SGHDN, CDR2 FVKESK. The CDR3 is made up of 14 amino acids. The CDR3 nucleotides are TGTGCCAGCAGCAAGGGACAGGGGTCGTATGGCTACACCTTC. Translation: CASSKGQGSYGYTF.

The CDR3 DNA follows: TGTGCCAGCAGCTTAGCGGGGCCATATGGAGCGGGAGTCACAGATACGCAGTATTTT. It codes for CASSLAGPYGAGVTDTQYF. The gene calls are TRBV7-2 and TRBJ2-3, with 8 bases fitting TRBD2. Germline V gene data show CDR1 as SGHTA and CDR2 as FQGNSA. The length of the CDR3 is 19 residues. The junction had 13 bases not matched to a gene; V was cut back by 0 bases and J by 2 bases.

The J gene is TRBJ2-7, the V gene TRBV28; 10 bases are a match to TRBD2. This CDR3 is built from 17 residues. With V trimmed by 4 bases and J by 7 bases, 16 bases remained unmatched. CDR1 and CDR2 from the germline V gene are MDHEN and SYDVKM. CDR3 coding DNA: TGTGCCAGCAGTTATCCCCCCCAGCGGGAGGGCCGGGGAGAGCAGTACTTC. It translates to CASSYPPQREGRGEQYF.

The chain combines TRBV4-3 with TRBJ2-1, with TRBD2 as a possible D gene (5 bases). The CDR3 covers 15 residues. Germline loops: CDR1 LGHNA, CDR2 YSLEER. Deletions cut 0 bases from V and 8 bases from J, with 14 bases between. Here the CDR3 DNA reads TGCGCCAGCAGCCAAGATCCCCTAGCCGGGGATGAGCAGTTCTTC. This codes for CASSQDPLAGDEQFF.

V is TRBV7-2 and J is TRBJ2-3; 8 bases fit TRBD1. Germline values: CDR1 SGHTA, CDR2 FQGNSA. The CDR3 is 16 amino acids. The J segment lost 4 bases and the V segment lost 5 bases, leaving 11 bases of the junction unmatched. The CDR3 loop is CASSMTGTGGSDTQYF. The CDR3 nucleotides read TGTGCCAGCAGCATGACCGGGACAGGTGGATCAGATACGCAGTATTTT.

The rearrangement joins TRBV5-6 to TRBJ1-1; D perhaps matches TRBD1 (6 bases). From germline, CDR1 is SGHDT and CDR2 YYEEEE. V lost 3 bases, J lost 6 bases, and 15 bases lay in between. This CDR3 has 14 amino acids. CDR3 nucleotide sequence: TGTGCCAGCAGCTCGAGGCACAGGGTCGCTGAAGCTTTCTTT. Amino acid sequence: CASSSRHRVAEAFF.

This chain uses TRBV6-4 with TRBJ2-1; 7 bases align to TRBD2. After removal of 1 base from V and 4 bases from J, the junction contained 7 bases not matched to a gene. The length of the CDR3 is 16 residues. Germline assignment: CDR1 MRHNA and CDR2 SNTAGT. CDR3 sequence (DNA): TGTGCCAGCAGTGACTGGGCTAGCGGAAGTTACAATGAGCAGTTCTTC. Translated, it gives CASSDWASGSYNEQFF.

The rearrangement links TRBV30 to TRBJ2-7, with 9 bases that match TRBD1. Germline V gives CDR1 GTSNPN, CDR2 SVGIG (reference sequence). The CDR3 sequence is 14 residues long. Germline trimming cut 5 bases from V and 5 bases from J; bases unmatched to any gene: 10. The chain's CDR3 is CAWGKNRGLNEQYF. The CDR3 DNA reads as TGTGCCTGGGGCAAGAACAGGGGGCTGAACGAGCAGTACTTC.

This chain links TRBV6-1 with TRBJ1-2; possible D gene TRBD1, 5 bases. Trimming removed 3 bases from V and 3 bases from J, with 8 bases in between. The CDR3 consists of 13 residues. Per germline, CDR1 MNHNS and CDR2 SASEGT. The CDR3 DNA is TGTGCCAGCAGTGAGACAGATGACTATGGCTACACCTTC. Amino acid sequence: CASSETDDYGYTF.

This clone showed up just once. The V gene is TRBV7-9, the J gene TRBJ1-1; D is unresolved. The CDR3 is 12 amino acids. V was shortened by 0 bases and J by 11 bases, with 10 bases between the two germline ends. Germline-derived CDR1 and CDR2 are SEHNR and FQNEAQ (reference sequence). DNA for the CDR3: TGTGCCAGCAGCTTAGCGGATAGGGAGGCTTTCTTT. Translated, it gives CASSLADREAFF.

This sequence joins TRBV6-2 or TRBV6-3 and TRBJ1-1, with D perhaps TRBD1 (5 bases). The germline V gene encodes CDR1 MNHEY and CDR2 SVGEGT. V lost 2 bases and J lost 0, with 19 bases in between. The length of the CDR3 is 18 residues. CDR3 region: CASSYPLAGSKLNTEAFF. CDR3 sequence (DNA): TGTGCCAGCAGTTACCCCCTGGCAGGGTCGAAACTGAACACTGAAGCTTTCTTT.

This clone turned up a few times. This chain connects TRBV12-3 or TRBV12-4 to TRBJ1-2; 8 nucleotides align to TRBD1. The CDR3 spans 13 residues. Trimming cost V 5 bases and J 7 bases; bases outside gene matches: 6. CDR3 loop: CASSISGGFGYTF. In nucleotides, the CDR3 is TGTGCCAGCAGTATTTCAGGGGGCTTTGGCTACACCTTC.

J is TRBJ1-1 and V is TRBV28; TRBD1 aligns across 10 bases. This CDR3 spans 15 amino acids. Germline CDR1 is MDHEN and CDR2 is SYDVKM. V lost 6 bases and J lost 5; bases outside the gene matches: 9. CDR3: CASRHRTGGRTEAFF. The CDR3 DNA reads TGTGCCAGCAGACATAGGACAGGGGGGAGGACTGAAGCTTTCTTT.

This rearrangement joins TRBV2 to TRBJ2-2, with 10 bases aligning to TRBD1. The V gene end was trimmed by 6 bases and the J gene end by 8 bases; junction bases not matched to a gene: 6. Germline-derived CDR1 and CDR2 are SNHLY and FYNNEI. The CDR3 sequence is 14 residues long. The CDR3, as DNA: TGTGCCAGCAGCGGACAGGGGGGGCTTGGGGAGCTGTTTTTT. It yields the protein CASSGQGGLGELFF. Filled out from reference TRBV2 and TRBJ2-2, the complete variable domain reads EPEVTQTPSHQVTQMGQEVILRCVPISNHLYFYWYRQILGQKVEFLVSFYNNEISEKSEIFDDQFSVERPDGSNFTLKIRSTKLEDSAMYFCASSGQGGLGELFFGEGSRLTVL.

This clone has a count of ten or more. The V gene is TRBV5-1, the J gene TRBJ1-1; D is undetermined. The germline V gene has CDR1 SGHRS and CDR2 YFSETQ. Trimming stripped 7 bases from V and 5 bases from J, with 15 bases between. The CDR3 covers 13 residues. CDR3 residues: CASSRLPGTEAFF. CDR3 nucleotides: TGCGCCAGCTCGAGGTTGCCGGGAACTGAAGCTTTCTTT.

The V and J genes are TRBV7-9 and TRBJ1-2, with 9 nucleotides matching TRBD1. Germline V gives CDR1 SEHNR, CDR2 FQNEAQ (reference sequence). This CDR3 spans 14 amino acids. V lost 5 bases to trimming and J lost 4 bases; unmatched junction nucleotides: 5. DNA of the CDR3: TGTGCCAGCAGCCAGGGACAGGGACCCTATGGCTACACCTTC. Translating it yields CASSQGQGPYGYTF.

The chain is built from TRBV30 and TRBJ2-5; no clear D. Between the trimmed V and J ends, which lost 3 bases and 5 bases, there was a span of 16 bases. Germline loops: CDR1 GTSNPN, CDR2 SVGIG (reference sequence). This CDR3 contains 14 residues. The CDR3 loop reads CAWRRNMVWETQYF. In DNA, the CDR3 is TGTGCCTGGAGAAGAAACATGGTATGGGAGACCCAGTACTTC. The whole variable domain, filled in from reference TRBV30 and TRBJ2-5, reads SQTIHQWPATLVQPVGSPLSLECTVEGTSNPNLYWYRQAAGRGLQLLFYSVGIGQISSEVPQNLSASRPQDRQFILSSKKLLLSDSGFYLCAWRRNMVWETQYFGPGTRLLVL.

The rearrangement uses TRBV25-1 and TRBJ1-4; D possibly corresponds to TRBD1 (5 bases). Germline assignment: CDR1 MGHDK and CDR2 SYGVNS. This CDR3 comprises 14 residues. V was trimmed by 2 bases and J by 7 bases, leaving 11 bases between them. The CDR3: CASSEDRESEKLFF. Written as DNA, the CDR3 is TGTGCCAGCAGTGAAGACAGAGAATCTGAAAAACTGTTTTTT. Full variable domain (rest looked up from reference TRBV25-1 and TRBJ1-4): EADIYQTPRYLVIGTGKKITLECSQTMGHDKMYWYQQDPGMELHLIHYSYGVNSTEKGDLSSESTVSRIRTEHFPLTLESARPSHTSQYLCASSEDRESEKLFFGSGTQLSVL.

The rearrangement links TRBV12-3 or TRBV12-4 to TRBJ2-3; D is uncertain. V lost 6 bases, J lost 5 bases, and 6 bases lay in between. CDR3 length equals 11 residues. Here the CDR3 reads CASRAGDTQYF. The CDR3 DNA sequence: TGTGCCAGCAGGGCTGGAGATACGCAGTATTTT.

The rearrangement joins TRBV5-8 to TRBJ1-2; TRBD1 matches 12 bases. Germline lookup yields CDR1 SGHTS and CDR2 YDEGEE. Losses at the gene ends were 4 bases for V and 6 bases for J; bases not matched to a gene: 4. The CDR3 is made up of 14 amino acids. The CDR3 nucleotides read TGTGCCAGCAGCAGGGACAGGGGGCAGGATGGCTACACCTTC. This codes for CASSRDRGQDGYTF.

This clone was seen more than once but under ten times. The V gene is TRBV4-1, the J gene TRBJ2-5; D is possibly TRBD2 (6 bases). Trimming pared 1 base from V and 2 bases from J, leaving 14 bases between. The CDR3 has 16 residues. The germline V gene has CDR1 MGHRA and CDR2 YSYEKL. Here the CDR3 reads CASSQVWRGGQETQYF. CDR3 nucleotides: TGCGCCAGCAGCCAAGTGTGGCGGGGTGGGCAAGAGACCCAGTACTTC.